The clone carrying this TCR beta chain was found many times. The data originate from a study of T-cell reconstitution after alpha-beta-depleted transplantation in children. The CDR3 covers 14 residues. Unmatched junction bases numbered 12, after V lost 6 bases and J lost 9 bases. The germline V gene encodes CDR1 SQVTM and CDR2 ANQGSEA. Unique molecular identifiers were used in preparing the TCRbeta library. TCRdb ran MiXCR on the PCR reads and lists one entry per CDR3 protein. Of some 640,000 distinct CDR3 sequences listed, over 15% are singletons. The chain couples TRBV29-1 to TRBJ2-1, with 9 bases identical to TRBD1. Sequences were derived from PBMCs from the stem cell graft donor, sampled from the stem cell graft. The clonotype comes from a human donor who donated a stem cell graft to a child with acute myeloid leukemia. The CDR3 DNA reads as TGCAGCGTGGGGGACAGGGCGCGTTTCCGTGAGCAGTTCTTC. Protein product: CSVGDRARFREQFF.